Listed here are 6 T cell receptor beta chains from one sample, sequenced in a study of early T cells in non-severe SARS-CoV-2 infection. MiXCR was run by TCRdb on the 5' RACE reads, yielding one entry per CDR3 protein. The sample lists around 50,000 distinct CDR3 sequences; about 4.2% were seen once. The specimen sequenced was whole blood. The receptors were gathered from an adult who was a healthcare worker with PCR-confirmed SARS-CoV-2 infection or an uninfected control (not recorded which).

The chain couples TRBV20-1 to TRBJ2-1; 9 bases line up with TRBD2. Germline trimming cut 6 bases from V and 4 bases from J; bases unmatched to any gene: 7. The germline V gene encodes CDR1 DFQATT and CDR2 SNEGSKA (reference sequence). The length of the CDR3 is 14 residues. In DNA form, the CDR3 reads TGCAGTGCCGGGAGCGCGGGAGGGTACAATGAGCAGTTCTTC. It specifies CSAGSAGGYNEQFF.

Ten or more counts support this clonotype. The J gene is TRBJ2-3, the V gene TRBV29-1; D might be TRBD1 or TRBD2, each matching 5 bases. Between the trimmed V and J ends, which lost 3 bases and 4 bases, there was a span of 5 bases. The CDR3 length is 11 residues. The V gene's germline CDR1 is SQVTM and CDR2 ANQGSEA. In DNA, the CDR3 is TGCAGCGTTGAGGGGGCAGATACGCAGTATTTT. It specifies CSVEGADTQYF.

The chain combines TRBV7-9 with TRBJ1-3; no clear D gene. CDR3 length equals 13 residues. CDR1 is SEHNR and CDR2 is FQNEAQ in the germline V gene (reference sequence). With 5 bases removed from V and 0 bases from J, the gap between germline ends came to 5 bases. The CDR3 DNA reads as TGTGCCAGCAGCGTAGACTCTGGAAACACCATATATTTT. Amino acids: CASSVDSGNTIYF.

The chain links TRBV14 to TRBJ1-2; D uncertain. Germline V gene sequence: CDR1 SGHDN, CDR2 FVKESK. This CDR3 has 13 amino acids. V was shortened by 0 bases and J by 5 bases, with 7 bases between the two germline ends. CDR3 region: CASSQERSYGYTF. The CDR3 DNA reads TGTGCCAGCAGCCAAGAGCGTAGTTATGGCTACACCTTC.

This clonotype was counted many times. CDR3: CASGPGNTQYF. CDR3 nucleotide sequence: TGTGCCAGCGGACCCGGGAATACGCAGTATTTT. The rearrangement links TRBV19 to TRBJ2-3; D is possibly TRBD2 (5 bases). Germline-derived CDR1 and CDR2 are LNHDA and SQIVND (reference sequence). The CDR3 has 11 residues. V was cut by 9 bases and J by 7 bases, with 11 bases left in between.

This clonotype has a count of ten or more. The chain joins TRBV6-5 to TRBJ2-1; 7 nucleotides match TRBD2. Germline values: CDR1 MNHEY, CDR2 SVGAGI. The CDR3 runs 19 residues. V shed 5 bases and J 8 bases; nucleotides not matched to a gene: 24. The chain's CDR3 is CASSGERWRGGTGRDEQFF. The CDR3, as DNA: TGTGCCAGCAGTGGAGAACGGTGGAGGGGAGGGACCGGACGCGATGAGCAGTTCTTC.